The subject of this entry is one T cell receptor (beta chain). This CDR3 has 13 amino acids. Deletions cut 5 bases from V and 5 bases from J, with 12 bases between. Germline CDR1 SGHTA, CDR2 FQGNSA. Clones were sequenced by immunoSEQ multiplex PCR, and TCRdb holds only the in-frame ones, with some missing. The data show more than 75,000 clones, with 80% to 90% seen just once and approximately 5% held by the top ten. These data belong to a study of technical replicates of blood from a handful of donors. The sequenced sample consisted of PBMCs. This TCR derives from a human donor in good health. Some clones in this sample may be carry-over from other donors' samples. This chain joins TRBV7-2 and TRBJ2-5; no clear D gene. This CDR3 reads CASSTATGETQYF. In DNA form, the CDR3 reads TGTGCCAGCAGCACCGCCACCGGGGAGACCCAGTACTTC.